A selection of T cell receptor beta chains follows, all from one sample in a study of CD4 T cells in relation to SARS-CoV-2 and coronaviruses. Assay used: immunoSEQ multiplex PCR; TCRdb lists only in-frame clones, some missing. The data show 60,000 to 85,000 clones, 85% to 95% seen once. The specimen was naive CD4+ T cells from PBMCs. Receptors were obtained from a human donor in good health. Both conserved end residues are part of each CDR3. The D gene is left open where the match is weak. The size field is filled for only some rows; it gives once, few, many or a size class.

j_call clone_size d_call v_call cdr3_aa cdr3_nt
TRBJ1-6 NA TRBD1 TRBV6-5 CASSFTPTGGTSPLHF TGTGCCAGCAGTTTCACCCCGACAGGGGGAACTTCACCCCTCCACTTT
TRBJ1-1 few NA TRBV21-1 CASSGGTGNTEAFF TGTGCCAGCAGCGGAGGGACAGGGAACACTGAAGCTTTCTTT
TRBJ2-7 NA TRBD1 TRBV30 CAWNTGGPTYEQYF TGTGCCTGGAATACAGGGGGCCCTACCTACGAGCAGTACTTC
TRBJ1-1 NA NA TRBV3-1/TRBV3-2 CASSQGGGGNTEAFF TGTGCCAGCAGCCAAGGCGGTGGGGGGAACACTGAAGCTTTCTTT
TRBJ2-1 NA NA TRBV9 CASSAGLKYRDEQFF TGTGCCAGCAGCGCCGGCCTAAAATACAGGGATGAGCAGTTCTTC
TRBJ2-5 NA NA TRBV4-1 CASSQDPAGVQETQYF TGCGCCAGCAGCCAAGACCCGGCAGGGGTGCAAGAGACCCAGTACTTC
TRBJ1-2 NA NA TRBV12-5 CASGVSGYGYTF TGTGCTAGTGGTGTTTCCGGTTATGGCTACACCTTC
TRBJ2-1 NA TRBD2 TRBV24-1 CATSDLHASGRSSSYNEQFF TGTGCCACCAGTGATTTGCATGCTAGCGGGAGATCGAGCTCCTACAATGAGCAGTTCTTC
TRBJ2-1 NA NA TRBV11-3 CASSIDGGSYNEQFF TGTGCCAGCAGCATAGACGGAGGCTCCTACAATGAGCAGTTCTTC
TRBJ2-1 NA TRBD2 TRBV27 CASRSKALSLAVYNEQFF TGTGCCAGCAGATCTAAGGCATTGAGCCTAGCGGTCTACAATGAGCAGTTCTTC
TRBJ2-7 once TRBD2 TRBV4-2 CASSQDSSGSSYEQYF TGTGCCAGCAGCCAAGACTCTAGCGGGAGCTCCTACGAGCAGTACTTC
TRBJ2-1 NA TRBD2 TRBV7-9 CAEGGGEGEQFF TGTGCGGAGGGAGGAGGGGAGGGTGAGCAGTTCTTC
TRBJ1-4 NA NA TRBV18 CASSPRGSNEKLFF TGTGCCAGCTCACCCCGAGGATCGAATGAAAAACTGTTTTTT
TRBJ2-3 once TRBD2 TRBV10-3 CAISETSGSITDTQYF TGTGCCATCAGTGAGACTAGCGGGAGTATCACAGATACGCAGTATTTT
TRBJ2-2 NA NA TRBV5-1 CASSNQGTGELFF TGCGCCAGCAGCAACCAGGGGACCGGGGAGCTGTTTTTT
TRBJ2-7 NA NA TRBV28 CASSLYPEFHEQYF TGTGCCAGCAGTTTATACCCTGAGTTCCACGAGCAGTACTTC
TRBJ1-4 NA NA TRBV9 CASSVGKGAGEKLFF TGTGCCAGCAGCGTAGGAAAGGGAGCCGGTGAAAAACTGTTTTTT
TRBJ1-2 NA TRBD1 TRBV19 CASSMVGTGEDGYTF TGTGCCAGTAGTATGGTCGGGACAGGGGAGGACGGCTACACCTTC
TRBJ2-1 NA TRBD2 TRBV14 CASSQVLAGSHEQFF TGTGCCAGCAGCCAAGTGCTAGCGGGGTCGCATGAGCAGTTCTTC
TRBJ2-3 NA NA TRBV6-2/TRBV6-3 CASRPTGTDTQYF TGTGCCAGCCGCCCCACGGGGACAGATACGCAGTATTTT
TRBJ2-1 NA TRBD2 TRBV6-4 CASSNRLAGGYNEQFF TGTGCCAGCAGCAACCGACTAGCGGGGGGGTACAATGAGCAGTTCTTC
TRBJ2-3 NA TRBD1 TRBV19 CASNRQGSTDTQYF TGTGCCAGTAATAGACAGGGGAGCACAGATACGCAGTATTTT
TRBJ2-7 NA NA TRBV2 CASSKTWGSEQYF TGTGCCAGCAGTAAGACCTGGGGGAGCGAGCAGTACTTC
TRBJ2-4 NA TRBD1 TRBV4-2 CASSQVWTGSSLKNIQYF TGTGCCAGCAGCCAAGTTTGGACAGGTTCTTCTCTCAAAAACATTCAGTACTTC
TRBJ2-7 once NA TRBV5-1 CASSLDVSGVYEQYF TGCGCCAGCAGCTTGGACGTTTCGGGTGTTTACGAGCAGTACTTC
TRBJ1-3 NA NA TRBV5-1 CASSLDVPSGNTIYF TGCGCCAGCAGCTTGGACGTCCCCTCTGGAAACACCATATATTTT
TRBJ1-5 NA TRBD1 TRBV9 CASSRVSDRGHDQPQHF TGTGCCAGCAGCCGTGTTTCAGACAGGGGGCATGATCAGCCCCAGCATTTT